The source of this TCR beta chain is a study of T cells in tuberculosis. Overall study context: This South African cohort compared adolescents with or without latent tuberculosis against adults with active tuberculosis.

Time point in this sample: new active TB diagnosis, blood taken before or within 7 days of starting treatment. Tuberculosis was confirmed by positive sputum smear and/or M. tuberculosis culture. On average about 100,000 T cells per donor were immunosequenced. The protocol was immunoSEQ multiplex PCR, while the TCRdb copy is restricted to in-frame clones and leaves out a portion. The data show around 33,000 clones, roughly nine tenths seen once. The sequencing here drew on PBMCs, taken at tuberculosis diagnosis. The receptor was derived from an adult with tuberculosis.

CDR3 amino acids: CASINGGSGTEAFF. Here the CDR3 DNA reads TGTGCCAGCATTAACGGGGGGAGTGGAACTGAAGCTTTCTTT. The V gene is TRBV28, the J gene TRBJ1-1; D perhaps matches TRBD1 (5 bases). Trimming removed 7 bases from V and 5 bases from J, with 17 bases in between. This CDR3 is 14 amino acids long. Germline CDR1 reads MDHEN; CDR2 reads SYDVKM.